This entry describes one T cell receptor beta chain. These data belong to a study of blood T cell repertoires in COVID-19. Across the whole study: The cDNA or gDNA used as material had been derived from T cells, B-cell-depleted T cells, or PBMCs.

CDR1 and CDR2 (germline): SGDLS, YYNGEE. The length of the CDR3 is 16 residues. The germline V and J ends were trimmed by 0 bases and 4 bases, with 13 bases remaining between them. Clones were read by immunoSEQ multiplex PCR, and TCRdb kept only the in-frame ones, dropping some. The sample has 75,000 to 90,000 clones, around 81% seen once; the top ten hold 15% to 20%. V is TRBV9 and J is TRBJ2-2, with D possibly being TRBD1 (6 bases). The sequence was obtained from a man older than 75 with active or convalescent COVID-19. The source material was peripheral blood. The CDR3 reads CASSVVAGVATGELFF. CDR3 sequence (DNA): TGTGCCAGCAGCGTAGTGGCAGGGGTGGCCACCGGGGAGCTGTTTTTT.